Listed below are T cell receptor beta chains from one sample, sequenced in a study of blood T cells in healthy people across ages. TCRdb re-called the 5' RACE reads through MiXCR, storing one row per CDR3 protein. This repertoire shows 750,000 to 950,000 distinct CDR3 sequences, about 48% found once; its top ten account for approximately 40%. Sequenced input: blood. The receptors here all came from a man older than 75 in good health. Both conserved end residues are part of each CDR3. Each record gives: clone size, D gene, V gene, J gene, CDR3 protein, CDR3 DNA. A D gene is named only where the DNA matches it firmly. Clone size, where shown, is once, few, many, or a class for clones that have expanded.

size: -
D: TRBD2
V: TRBV7-9
J: TRBJ2-5
CDR3: CASSPTSGLQETQYF
DNA: TGTGCCAGCAGCCCGACTAGCGGGCTACAAGAGACCCAGTACTTC

size: -
D: TRBD2
V: TRBV15
J: TRBJ2-1
CDR3: CATSREASGRSEQFF
DNA: TGTGCCACCAGCAGAGAGGCTAGCGGGAGGAGTGAGCAGTTCTTC

size: -
D: TRBD1
V: TRBV12-3/TRBV12-4
J: TRBJ2-3
CDR3: CASSPTGGDAYF
DNA: TGTGCCAGCAGTCCAACAGGGGGAGACGCGTATTTT

size: few
D: TRBD1
V: TRBV6-1
J: TRBJ1-5
CDR3: CASMWTGGSNQPQHF
DNA: TGTGCCAGCATGTGGACAGGGGGAAGCAATCAGCCCCAGCATTTT

size: -
D: -
V: TRBV5-6
J: TRBJ2-3
CDR3: CASSLGGPSGSDTQYF
DNA: TGTGCCAGCAGCTTGGGGGGACCTTCGGGGTCGGATACGCAGTATTTT

size: few
D: TRBD2
V: TRBV4-2
J: TRBJ2-7
CDR3: CASSQASASGTYEQYF
DNA: TGTGCCAGCAGCCAAGCCAGCGCTAGCGGAACCTACGAGCAGTACTTC

size: -
D: TRBD2
V: TRBV9
J: TRBJ2-7
CDR3: CASSVGTSGATYEQYF
DNA: TGTGCCAGCAGCGTGGGGACTAGCGGGGCTACCTACGAGCAGTACTTC

size: -
D: -
V: TRBV20-1
J: TRBJ2-1
CDR3: CSARWVSNEQFF
DNA: TGCAGTGCTAGGTGGGTTAGCAATGAGCAGTTCTTC

size: few
D: TRBD2
V: TRBV20-1
J: TRBJ2-7
CDR3: CSATQLGRDDYEQYF
DNA: TGCAGTGCTACCCAACTCGGGAGGGACGATTACGAGCAGTACTTC

size: -
D: -
V: TRBV24-1
J: TRBJ1-5
CDR3: CATSEAGLSNQPQHF
DNA: TGTGCCACCAGTGAGGCAGGGCTTAGCAATCAGCCCCAGCATTTT

size: -
D: -
V: TRBV29-1
J: TRBJ1-5
CDR3: CSVGASVNQPQHF
DNA: TGCAGCGTTGGAGCAAGCGTTAATCAGCCCCAGCATTTT

size: once
D: -
V: TRBV21-1
J: TRBJ2-4
CDR3: CVTPRDSNNEQYF
DNA: TGTGTCACACCCCGGGACAGCAACAATGAGCAGTACTTC

size: -
D: -
V: TRBV5-1
J: TRBJ1-2
CDR3: CASSAGGGSDGYTF
DNA: TGCGCCAGCAGCGCCGGCGGCGGATCTGATGGCTACACCTTC

size: -
D: -
V: TRBV9
J: TRBJ2-2
CDR3: CASSLWTGELFF
DNA: TGTGCCAGCAGCTTGTGGACCGGGGAGCTGTTTTTT

size: -
D: -
V: TRBV10-2
J: TRBJ2-2
CDR3: CASSESSGANTGELFF
DNA: TGCGCCAGCAGTGAGTCGTCAGGCGCGAACACCGGGGAGCTGTTTTTT

size: few
D: TRBD1
V: TRBV6-1
J: TRBJ2-7
CDR3: CASSEQGANEQYF
DNA: TGTGCCAGCAGTGAACAGGGGGCAAACGAGCAGTACTTC

size: -
D: -
V: TRBV15
J: TRBJ1-2
CDR3: CATSREGPPYGYTF
DNA: TGTGCCACCAGCAGAGAAGGACCCCCCTATGGCTACACCTTC

size: -
D: -
V: TRBV29-1
J: TRBJ2-1
CDR3: CSGEWVRRNEQFF
DNA: TGCAGCGGTGAGTGGGTCCGCCGCAATGAGCAGTTCTTC

size: -
D: -
V: TRBV30
J: TRBJ1-2
CDR3: CAWVGAPYGYTF
DNA: TGTGCCTGGGTGGGAGCCCCCTATGGCTACACCTTC

size: -
D: -
V: TRBV5-1
J: TRBJ1-1
CDR3: CASSLGLTSFNTEAFF
DNA: TGCGCCAGCAGCTTGGGGTTGACCAGTTTTAACACTGAAGCTTTCTTT

size: -
D: -
V: TRBV10-3
J: TRBJ2-1
CDR3: CAIRDIRGEQFF
DNA: TGTGCCATCAGGGACATACGAGGTGAGCAGTTCTTC

size: few
D: TRBD1
V: TRBV27
J: TRBJ2-1
CDR3: CASSKGQSSYNEQFF
DNA: TGTGCCAGCAGCAAGGGACAGAGCTCCTACAATGAGCAGTTCTTC

size: -
D: TRBD1
V: TRBV9
J: TRBJ2-7
CDR3: CASSADRVVGEQYF
DNA: TGTGCCAGCAGCGCGGACAGGGTGGTAGGCGAGCAGTACTTC

size: few
D: -
V: TRBV15
J: TRBJ2-7
CDR3: CATSNPEGSYEQYF
DNA: TGTGCCACCAGCAACCCGGAGGGCTCCTACGAGCAGTACTTC

size: -
D: TRBD2
V: TRBV5-1
J: TRBJ2-7
CDR3: CASSLLAGVWDYEQYF
DNA: TGCGCCAGCAGCTTATTGGCGGGAGTATGGGACTACGAGCAGTACTTC

size: few
D: TRBD2
V: TRBV28
J: TRBJ2-3
CDR3: CASSFVAGPDTQYF
DNA: TGTGCCAGCAGTTTCGTAGCGGGGCCAGATACGCAGTATTTT

size: few
D: TRBD2
V: TRBV7-6
J: TRBJ2-6
CDR3: CASSPPAGTPAGANVLTF
DNA: TGTGCCAGCAGCCCTCCAGCGGGGACCCCTGCTGGGGCCAACGTCCTGACTTTC

size: -
D: -
V: TRBV4-1
J: TRBJ2-7
CDR3: CASRQDRLNTCEQYF
DNA: TGCGCCAGCAGGCAAGACAGGCTAAACACTTGCGAGCAGTACTTC

size: -
D: TRBD2
V: TRBV28
J: TRBJ2-1
CDR3: CASSDPRTSGRTPANEQFF
DNA: TGTGCCAGCAGTGACCCCCGGACTAGCGGGAGGACCCCCGCTAATGAGCAGTTCTTC

size: -
D: -
V: TRBV5-6
J: TRBJ2-4
CDR3: CASSLREIAKNIQYF
DNA: TGTGCCAGCAGCTTGCGGGAGATAGCCAAAAACATTCAGTACTTC

size: many
D: TRBD2
V: TRBV20-1
J: TRBJ2-4
CDR3: CSADSGRAKNIQYF
DNA: TGCAGTGCTGACAGCGGGAGGGCCAAAAACATTCAGTACTTC

size: few
D: TRBD1
V: TRBV29-1
J: TRBJ1-2
CDR3: CSVSDRTGLDYGYTF
DNA: TGCAGCGTTAGCGACCGGACAGGGCTGGACTATGGCTACACCTTC

size: -
D: TRBD1
V: TRBV5-5
J: TRBJ1-6
CDR3: CASSSNRDRVGPPLHF
DNA: TGTGCCAGCAGCTCAAACCGGGACAGGGTCGGGCCACCCCTCCACTTT

size: -
D: -
V: TRBV25-1
J: TRBJ2-3
CDR3: CASSESASSSNTQYF
DNA: TGTGCCAGCAGTGAAAGTGCCTCTTCTTCTAATACGCAGTATTTT

size: -
D: -
V: TRBV20-1
J: TRBJ2-1
CDR3: CSATADSYNEQFF
DNA: TGCAGTGCTACTGCGGATTCCTACAATGAGCAGTTCTTC

size: -
D: TRBD1
V: TRBV10-3
J: TRBJ2-3
CDR3: CAISGRQGRSTDTQYF
DNA: TGTGCCATCAGTGGACGACAGGGGCGGTCCACAGATACGCAGTATTTT

size: -
D: TRBD2
V: TRBV7-9
J: TRBJ2-1
CDR3: CASSPPGLAGREQFF
DNA: TGTGCCAGCAGCCCACCGGGACTAGCGGGGAGGGAGCAGTTCTTC

size: -
D: TRBD2
V: TRBV20-1
J: TRBJ2-1
CDR3: CSARDPPGGLAALSSYNEQFF
DNA: TGCAGTGCTAGAGATCCCCCCGGAGGACTAGCGGCCTTGAGCTCCTACAATGAGCAGTTCTTC

size: -
D: TRBD1
V: TRBV15
J: TRBJ2-1
CDR3: CATSRGQGSYSEQFF
DNA: TGTGCCACCAGCAGAGGACAGGGATCCTACAGTGAGCAGTTCTTC

size: few
D: TRBD2
V: TRBV20-1
J: TRBJ2-1
CDR3: CSARLAGGPNNEQFF
DNA: TGCAGTGCCAGATTAGCGGGAGGGCCCAACAATGAGCAGTTCTTC

size: -
D: -
V: TRBV27
J: TRBJ2-1
CDR3: CASNPRGTGGYNEQFF
DNA: TGTGCCAGCAACCCAAGGGGGACGGGAGGTTACAATGAGCAGTTCTTC

size: many
D: -
V: TRBV5-1
J: TRBJ2-5
CDR3: CASSLEQRTQGTQYF
DNA: TGCGCCAGCAGCTTGGAACAGAGAACACAGGGGACCCAGTACTTC

size: -
D: -
V: TRBV5-1
J: TRBJ2-1
CDR3: CASSLVQVARDEQFF
DNA: TGCGCCAGCAGCTTGGTACAAGTCGCAAGAGATGAGCAGTTCTTC

size: few
D: -
V: TRBV24-1
J: TRBJ2-5
CDR3: CATSVAGRETQYF
DNA: TGTGCCACCAGTGTAGCAGGGCGAGAGACCCAGTACTTC

size: few
D: -
V: TRBV20-1
J: TRBJ2-7
CDR3: CSAFRGADSYEQYF
DNA: TGCAGTGCCTTCAGGGGGGCGGATTCCTACGAGCAGTACTTC